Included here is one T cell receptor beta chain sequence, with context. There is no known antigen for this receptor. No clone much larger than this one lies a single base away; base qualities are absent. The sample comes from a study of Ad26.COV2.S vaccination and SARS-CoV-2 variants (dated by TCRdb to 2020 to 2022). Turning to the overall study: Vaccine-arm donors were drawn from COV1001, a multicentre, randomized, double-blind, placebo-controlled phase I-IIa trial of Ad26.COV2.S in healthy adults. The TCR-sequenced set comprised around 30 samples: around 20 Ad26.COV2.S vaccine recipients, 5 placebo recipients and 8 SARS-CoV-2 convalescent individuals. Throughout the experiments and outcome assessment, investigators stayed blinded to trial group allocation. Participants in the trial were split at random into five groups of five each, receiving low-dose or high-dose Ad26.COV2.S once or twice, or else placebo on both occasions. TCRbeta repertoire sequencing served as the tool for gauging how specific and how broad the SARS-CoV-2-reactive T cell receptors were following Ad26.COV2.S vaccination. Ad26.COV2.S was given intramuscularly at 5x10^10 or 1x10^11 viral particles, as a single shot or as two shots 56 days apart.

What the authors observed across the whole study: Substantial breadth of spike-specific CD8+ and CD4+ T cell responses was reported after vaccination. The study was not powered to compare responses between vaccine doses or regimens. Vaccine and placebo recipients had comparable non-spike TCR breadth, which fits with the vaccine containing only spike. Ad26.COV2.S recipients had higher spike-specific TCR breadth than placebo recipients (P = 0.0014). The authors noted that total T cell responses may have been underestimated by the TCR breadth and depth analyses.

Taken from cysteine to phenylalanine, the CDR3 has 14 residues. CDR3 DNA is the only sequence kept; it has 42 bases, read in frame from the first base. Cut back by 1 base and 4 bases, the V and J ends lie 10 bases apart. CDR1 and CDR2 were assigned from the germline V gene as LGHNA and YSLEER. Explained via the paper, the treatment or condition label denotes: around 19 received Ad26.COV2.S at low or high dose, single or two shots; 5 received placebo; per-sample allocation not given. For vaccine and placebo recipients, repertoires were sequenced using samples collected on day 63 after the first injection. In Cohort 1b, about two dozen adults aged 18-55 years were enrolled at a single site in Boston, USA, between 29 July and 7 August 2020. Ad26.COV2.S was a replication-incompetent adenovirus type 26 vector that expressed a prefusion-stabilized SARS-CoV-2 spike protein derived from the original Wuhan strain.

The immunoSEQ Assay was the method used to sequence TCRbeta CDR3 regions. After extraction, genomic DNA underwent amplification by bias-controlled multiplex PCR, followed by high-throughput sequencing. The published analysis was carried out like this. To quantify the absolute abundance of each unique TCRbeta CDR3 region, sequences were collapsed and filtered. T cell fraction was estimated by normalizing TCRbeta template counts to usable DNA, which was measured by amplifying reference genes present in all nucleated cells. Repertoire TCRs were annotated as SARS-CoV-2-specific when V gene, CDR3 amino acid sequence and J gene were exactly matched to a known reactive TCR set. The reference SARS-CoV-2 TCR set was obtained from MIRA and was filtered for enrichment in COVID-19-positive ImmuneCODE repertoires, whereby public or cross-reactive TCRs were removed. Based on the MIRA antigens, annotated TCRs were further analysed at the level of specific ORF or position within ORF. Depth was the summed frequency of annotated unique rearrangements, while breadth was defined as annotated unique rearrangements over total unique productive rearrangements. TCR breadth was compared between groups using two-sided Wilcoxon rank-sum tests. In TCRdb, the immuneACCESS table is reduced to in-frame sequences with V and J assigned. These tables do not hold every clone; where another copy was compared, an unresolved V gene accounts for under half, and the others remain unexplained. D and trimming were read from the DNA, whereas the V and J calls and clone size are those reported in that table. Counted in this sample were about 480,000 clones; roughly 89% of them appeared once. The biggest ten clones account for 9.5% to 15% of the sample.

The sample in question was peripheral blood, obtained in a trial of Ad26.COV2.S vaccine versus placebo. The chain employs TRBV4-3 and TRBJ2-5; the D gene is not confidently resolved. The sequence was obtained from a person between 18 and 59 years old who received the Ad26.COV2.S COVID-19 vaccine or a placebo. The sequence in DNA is TGCGCCAGCAGCCAAGGGGGTTTCGGAGAGACCCAGTACTTC. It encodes CASSQGGFGETQYF.